This TCR beta chain was captured in a study of naive and memory T cell subsets. The study's findings and limits: Gini index rose across naive, CM, EM and EMRA in CD4 and CD8.

The count of this clonotype is one. The antigen remains undetermined. Both TRBC1 and TRBC2 were covered by a beta constant-region primer of two equimolar oligonucleotides. TCRdb called the UMI-ligation and nested PCR reads again in MiXCR, with one record for every CDR3 protein. The sample carries under 40,000 distinct CDR3 sequences, about an eighth recorded once. The CDR3 loop spans 15 amino acids. V was clipped by 5 bases and J by 6 bases; unmatched bases: 13. From germline, CDR1 is MNHEY and CDR2 SVGAGI. Effector memory cells were sorted as CD45RA-CD27-, EMRA cells as CD45RA+CD27-. The clonotype comes from a human donor in good health. This chain links TRBV6-5 with TRBJ2-7, with 7 bases matching TRBD1. Sample: effector memory CD4+ T cells from blood. The subset is: effector memory, CD45RA- CD27-. CDR3 nucleotide sequence: TGTGCCAGCAGTCCCCAGGAGTGGACAGGAGGCGAGCAGTACTTC. Protein sequence: CASSPQEWTGGEQYF.